This TCR beta chain was captured by sequencing in a study of blood T cell repertoires in COVID-19. Overall study: The United States, Italy and Spain supplied acute and convalescent COVID-19 samples. Sample material is recorded as cDNA or gDNA derived from T cells, B-cell-depleted T cells, or PBMCs.

The CDR3 extends over 14 amino acids. Per the germline V gene, CDR1 is MDHEN and CDR2 is SYDVKM. Unmatched junction bases numbered 3, after V lost 6 bases and J lost 0 bases. In the original workflow: Estimates of nucleated cell counts were drawn from the amplification of reference gene primers. The assay was immunoSEQ multiplex PCR, and TCRdb's table has in-frame clones only and misses some. For V, J and clone size, that table is used; D and trimming come from the DNA. The table includes fewer than 70,000 clones, about 78% detected once. The specimen sequenced was peripheral blood. This TCR came from a human donor in a cohort sampled during active COVID-19. The rearrangement uses TRBV28 and TRBJ2-7; 9 nucleotides line up with TRBD1. As DNA, the CDR3 is TGTGCCAGCAGGAGACAGGGGGTCTCCTACGAGCAGTACTTC. Translated: CASRRQGVSYEQYF. The full variable domain, with the rest looked up from reference TRBV28 and TRBJ2-7, is DVKVTQSSRYLVKRTGEKVFLECVQDMDHENMFWYRQDPGLGLRLIYFSYDVKMKEKGDIPEGYSVSREKKERFSLILESASTNQTSMYLCASRRQGVSYEQYFGPGTRLTVT.